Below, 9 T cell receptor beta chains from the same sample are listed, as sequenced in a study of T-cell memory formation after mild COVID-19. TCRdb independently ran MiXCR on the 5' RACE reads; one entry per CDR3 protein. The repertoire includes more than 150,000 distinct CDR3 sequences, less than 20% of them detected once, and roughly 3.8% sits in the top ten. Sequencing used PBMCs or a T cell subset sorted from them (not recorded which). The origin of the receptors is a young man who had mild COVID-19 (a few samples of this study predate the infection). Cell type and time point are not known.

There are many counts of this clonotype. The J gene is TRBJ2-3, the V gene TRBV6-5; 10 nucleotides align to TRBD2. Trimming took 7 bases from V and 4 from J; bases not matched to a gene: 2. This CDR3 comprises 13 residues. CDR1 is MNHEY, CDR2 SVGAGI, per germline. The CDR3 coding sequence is TGTGCCAGCACCACTAGCGGGGCAGATACGCAGTATTTT. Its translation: CASTTSGADTQYF.

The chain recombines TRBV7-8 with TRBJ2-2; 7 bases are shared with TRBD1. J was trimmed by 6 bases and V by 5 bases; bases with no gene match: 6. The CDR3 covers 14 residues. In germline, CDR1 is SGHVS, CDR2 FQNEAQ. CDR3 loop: CASSTRQGPGELFF. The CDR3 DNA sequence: TGTGCCAGCAGCACCAGACAGGGCCCCGGGGAGCTGTTTTTT.

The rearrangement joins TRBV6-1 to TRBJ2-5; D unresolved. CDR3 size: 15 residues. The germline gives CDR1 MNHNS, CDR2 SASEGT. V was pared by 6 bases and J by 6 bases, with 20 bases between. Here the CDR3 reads CASREPPPVRQTQYF. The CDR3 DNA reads TGTGCCAGCAGAGAACCGCCACCCGTTCGGCAGACCCAGTACTTC.

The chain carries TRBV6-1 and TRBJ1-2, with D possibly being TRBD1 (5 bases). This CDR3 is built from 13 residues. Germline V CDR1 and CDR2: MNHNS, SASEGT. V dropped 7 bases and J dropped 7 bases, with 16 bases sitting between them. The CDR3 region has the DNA TGTGCCAGCACGAAAGACAGAGAAGGTGGCTACACCTTC. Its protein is CASTKDREGGYTF.

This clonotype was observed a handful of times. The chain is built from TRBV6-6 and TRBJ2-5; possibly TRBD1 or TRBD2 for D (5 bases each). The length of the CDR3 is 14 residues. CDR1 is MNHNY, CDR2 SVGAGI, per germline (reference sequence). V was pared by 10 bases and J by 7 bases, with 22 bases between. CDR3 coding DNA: TGTGCCACCGCCGGGACGAGGAATGGGGGGACCCAGTACTTC. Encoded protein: CATAGTRNGGTQYF.

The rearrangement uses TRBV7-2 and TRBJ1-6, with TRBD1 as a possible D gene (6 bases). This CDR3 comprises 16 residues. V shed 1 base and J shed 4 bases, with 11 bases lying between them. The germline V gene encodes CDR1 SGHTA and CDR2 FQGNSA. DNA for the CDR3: TGTGCCAGCAGCTTAGAGGGGGGTCATTATAATTCACCCCTCCACTTT. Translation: CASSLEGGHYNSPLHF.

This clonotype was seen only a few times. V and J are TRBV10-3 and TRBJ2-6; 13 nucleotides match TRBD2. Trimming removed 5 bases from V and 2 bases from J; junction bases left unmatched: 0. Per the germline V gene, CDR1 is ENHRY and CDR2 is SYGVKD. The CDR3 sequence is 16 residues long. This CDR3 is CAISTSGGAGANVLTF. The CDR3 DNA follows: TGTGCCATCAGTACTAGCGGGGGGGCTGGGGCCAACGTCCTGACTTTC.

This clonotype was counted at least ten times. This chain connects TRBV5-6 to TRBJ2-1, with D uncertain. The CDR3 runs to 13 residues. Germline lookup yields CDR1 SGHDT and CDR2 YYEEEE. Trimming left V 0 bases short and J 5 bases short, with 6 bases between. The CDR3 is CASSLDENNEQFF. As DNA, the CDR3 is TGTGCCAGCAGCTTGGACGAGAACAATGAGCAGTTCTTC.

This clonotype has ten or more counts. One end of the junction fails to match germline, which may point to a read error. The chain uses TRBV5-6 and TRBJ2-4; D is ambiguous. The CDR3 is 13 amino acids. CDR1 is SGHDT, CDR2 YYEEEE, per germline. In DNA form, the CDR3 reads TGTGCCAGCAGCTTGTGGGCCAGAAACATTCAGTACTTC. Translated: CASSLWARNIQYF. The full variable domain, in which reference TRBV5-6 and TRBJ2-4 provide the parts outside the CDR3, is DAGVTQSPTHLIKTRGQQVTLRCSPKSGHDTVSWYQQALGQGPQFIFQYYEEEERQRGNFPDRFSGHQFPNYSSELNVNALLLGDSALYLCASSLWARNIQYFGAGTRLSVL.